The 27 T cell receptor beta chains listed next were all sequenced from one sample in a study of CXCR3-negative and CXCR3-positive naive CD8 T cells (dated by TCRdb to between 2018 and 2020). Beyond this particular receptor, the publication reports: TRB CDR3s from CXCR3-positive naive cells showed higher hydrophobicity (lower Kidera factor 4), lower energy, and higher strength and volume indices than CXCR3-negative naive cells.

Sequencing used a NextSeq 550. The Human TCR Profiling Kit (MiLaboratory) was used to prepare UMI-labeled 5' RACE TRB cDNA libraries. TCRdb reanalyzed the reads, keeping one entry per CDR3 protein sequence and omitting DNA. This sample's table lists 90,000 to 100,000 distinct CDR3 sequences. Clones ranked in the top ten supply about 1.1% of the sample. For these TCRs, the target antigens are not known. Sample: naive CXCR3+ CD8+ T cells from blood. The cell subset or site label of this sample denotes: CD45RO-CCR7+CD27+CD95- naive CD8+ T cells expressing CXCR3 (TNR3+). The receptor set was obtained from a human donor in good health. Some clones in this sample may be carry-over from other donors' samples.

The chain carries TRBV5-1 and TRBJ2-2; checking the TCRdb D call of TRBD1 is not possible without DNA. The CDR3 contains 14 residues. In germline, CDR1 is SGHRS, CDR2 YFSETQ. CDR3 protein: CASSWTGLSGELFF.

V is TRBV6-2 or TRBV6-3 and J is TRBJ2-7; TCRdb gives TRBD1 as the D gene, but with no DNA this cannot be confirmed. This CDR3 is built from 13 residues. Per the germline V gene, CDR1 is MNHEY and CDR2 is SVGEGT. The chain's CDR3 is CASSDRMDYEQYF.

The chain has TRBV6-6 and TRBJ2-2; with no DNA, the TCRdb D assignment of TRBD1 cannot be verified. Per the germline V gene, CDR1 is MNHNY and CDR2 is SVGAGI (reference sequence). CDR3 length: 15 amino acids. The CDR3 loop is CASSSFGQGNGELFF.

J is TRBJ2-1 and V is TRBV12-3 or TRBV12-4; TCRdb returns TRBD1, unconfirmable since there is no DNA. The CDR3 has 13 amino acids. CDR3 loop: CASSLDRINEQFF.

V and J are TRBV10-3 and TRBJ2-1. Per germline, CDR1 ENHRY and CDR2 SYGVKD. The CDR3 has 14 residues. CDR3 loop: CAISVGGSYNEQFF.

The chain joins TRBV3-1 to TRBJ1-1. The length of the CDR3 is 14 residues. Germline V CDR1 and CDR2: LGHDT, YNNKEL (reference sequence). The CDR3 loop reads CASTFGPANTEAFF. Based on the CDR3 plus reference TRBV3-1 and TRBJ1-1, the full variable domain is DTAVSQTPKYLVTQMGNDKSIKCEQNLGHDTMYWYKQDSKKFLKIMFSYNNKELIINETVPNRFSPKSPDKAHLNLHINSLELGDSAVYFCASTFGPANTEAFFGQGTRLTVV.

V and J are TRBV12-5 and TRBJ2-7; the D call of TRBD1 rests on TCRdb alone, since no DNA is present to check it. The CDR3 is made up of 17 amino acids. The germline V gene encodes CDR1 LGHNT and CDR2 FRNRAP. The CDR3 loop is CASGLKTTGTGGDEQYF.

This chain's CDR3 is CAISESERGGPDTQYF. The V and J genes are TRBV10-3 and TRBJ2-3; without DNA, the TCRdb call of TRBD2 cannot be checked. The CDR3 length is 16 residues. The germline V gene has CDR1 ENHRY and CDR2 SYGVKD.

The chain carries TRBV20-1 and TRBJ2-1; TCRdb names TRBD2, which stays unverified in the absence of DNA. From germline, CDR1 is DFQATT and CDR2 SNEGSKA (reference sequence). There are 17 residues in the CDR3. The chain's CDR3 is CSARLLAAPRSYNEQFF.

CDR3: CASSLATRSPSEQYF. The chain joins TRBV19 to TRBJ2-7; TCRdb selects TRBD1, and the lack of DNA leaves this call unchecked. This CDR3 comprises 15 residues. The germline V gene has CDR1 LNHDA and CDR2 SQIVND (reference sequence).

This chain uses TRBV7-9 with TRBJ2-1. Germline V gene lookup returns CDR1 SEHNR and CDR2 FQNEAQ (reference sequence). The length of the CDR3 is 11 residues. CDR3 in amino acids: CASSLNNEQFF.

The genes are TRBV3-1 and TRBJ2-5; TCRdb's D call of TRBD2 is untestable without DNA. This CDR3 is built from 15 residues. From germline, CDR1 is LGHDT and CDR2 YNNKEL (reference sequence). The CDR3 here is CASSSGGGGQETQYF.

The CDR3 loop is CASSQERFYGYTF. The chain links TRBV4-2 to TRBJ1-2. The germline CDR1 and CDR2 sequences are LGHNA and YNFKEQ. The CDR3 runs to 13 residues.

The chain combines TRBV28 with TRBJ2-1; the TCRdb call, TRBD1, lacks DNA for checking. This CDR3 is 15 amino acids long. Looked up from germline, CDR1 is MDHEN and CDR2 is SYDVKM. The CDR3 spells CASRKTGGRYNEQFF.

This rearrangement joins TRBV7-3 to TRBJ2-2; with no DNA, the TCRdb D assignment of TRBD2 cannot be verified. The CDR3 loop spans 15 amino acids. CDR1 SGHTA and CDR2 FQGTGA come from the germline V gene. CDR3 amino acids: CASSPAGANTGELFF.

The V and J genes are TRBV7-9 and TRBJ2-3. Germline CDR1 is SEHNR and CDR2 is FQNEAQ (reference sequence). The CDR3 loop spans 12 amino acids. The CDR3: CASSLAGYAQYF.

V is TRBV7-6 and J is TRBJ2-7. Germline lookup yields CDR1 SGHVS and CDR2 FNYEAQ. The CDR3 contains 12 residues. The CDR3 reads CASSPNDYEQYF.

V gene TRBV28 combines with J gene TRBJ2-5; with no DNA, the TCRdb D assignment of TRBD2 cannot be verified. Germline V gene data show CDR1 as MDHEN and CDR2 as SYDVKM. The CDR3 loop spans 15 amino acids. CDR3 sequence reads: CASSFYGGPFGTQYF.

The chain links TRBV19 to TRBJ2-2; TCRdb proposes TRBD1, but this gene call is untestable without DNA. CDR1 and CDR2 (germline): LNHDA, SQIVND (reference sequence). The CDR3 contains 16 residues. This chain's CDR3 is CASTPEGQGVTGELFF.

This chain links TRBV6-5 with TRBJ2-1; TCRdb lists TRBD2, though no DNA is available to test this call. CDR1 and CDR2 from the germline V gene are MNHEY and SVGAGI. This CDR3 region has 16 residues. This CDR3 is CASSYSTSGAYNEQFF.

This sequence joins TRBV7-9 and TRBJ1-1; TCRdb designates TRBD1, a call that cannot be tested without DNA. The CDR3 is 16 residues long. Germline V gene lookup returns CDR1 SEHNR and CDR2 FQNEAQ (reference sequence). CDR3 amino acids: CASSSRIRGLNTEAFF. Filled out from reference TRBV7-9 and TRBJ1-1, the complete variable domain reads DTGVSQNPRHKITKRGQNVTFRCDPISEHNRLYWYRQTLGQGPEFLTYFQNEAQLEKSRLLSDRFSAERPKGSFSTLEIQRTEQGDSAMYLCASSSRIRGLNTEAFFGQGTRLTVV.

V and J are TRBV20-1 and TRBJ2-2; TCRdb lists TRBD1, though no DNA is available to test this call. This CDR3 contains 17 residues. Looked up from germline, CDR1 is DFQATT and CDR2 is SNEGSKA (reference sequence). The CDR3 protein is CSARNPGSGGRTGELFF.

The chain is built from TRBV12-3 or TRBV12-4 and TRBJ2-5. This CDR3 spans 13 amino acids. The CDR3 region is CASSLTGPKTQYF.

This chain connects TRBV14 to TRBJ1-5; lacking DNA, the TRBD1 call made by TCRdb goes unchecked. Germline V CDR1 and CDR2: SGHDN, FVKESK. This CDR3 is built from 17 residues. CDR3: CASSPRDRPYSNQPQHF. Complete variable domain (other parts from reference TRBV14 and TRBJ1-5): EAGVTQFPSHSVIEKGQTVTLRCDPISGHDNLYWYRRVMGKEIKFLLHFVKESKQDESGMPNNRFLAERTGGTYSTLKVQPAELEDSGVYFCASSPRDRPYSNQPQHFGDGTRLSIL.

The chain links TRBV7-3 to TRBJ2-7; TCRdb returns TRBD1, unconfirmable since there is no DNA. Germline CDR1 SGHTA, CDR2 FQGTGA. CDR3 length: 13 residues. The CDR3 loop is CASSLQGMYEQYF.

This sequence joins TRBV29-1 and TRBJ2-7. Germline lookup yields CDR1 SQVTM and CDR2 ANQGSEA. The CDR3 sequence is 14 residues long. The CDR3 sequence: CSVLGFSTTYEQYF.

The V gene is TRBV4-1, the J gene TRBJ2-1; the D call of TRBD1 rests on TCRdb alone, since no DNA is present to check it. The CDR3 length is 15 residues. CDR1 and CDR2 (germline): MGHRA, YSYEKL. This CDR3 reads CASSQGQGAPNEQFF.